This T cell receptor beta chain was sequenced for a study of shared clonotypes between healthy human individuals (dated by TCRdb to 2018 to 2021). Broadly, across the study: The cohort included three men and two women between 18 and 49 years of age. Blood TCR repertoires of five healthy adults were deeply sequenced to estimate repertoire size and the extent of clonotype sharing between individuals. To increase sequencing depth and limit assay-specific biases, TCR repertoire library preparation and sequencing were carried out by different laboratories using diverse techniques. Each donor's leukapheresis produced roughly between roughly 0.85 and 9.5 billion PBMCs.

TCR CDR3 regions were amplified from genomic DNA by multiplex PCR using the deep immunoSEQ assay. For each cell subset, the extracted genomic DNA was distributed evenly across all wells of several immunoSEQ 96-well plates, and each plate served as one replicate. Each replicate PCR for unsorted PBMC received 250 to 300 ng genomic DNA, equal to approximately 30,000 T cell genomes. Unsorted PBMC genomic DNA was sequenced across ten immunoSEQ deep assay plates. Purified libraries were measured with a Qubit 3.0 fluorometer, size-checked on a Bioanalyzer 2100, and measured again with the KAPA Library Quantification kit. Every immunoSEQ 96-well plate was sequenced on a dedicated single-read 150-cycle Illumina NextSeq 550 flow cell. As for the authors' bioinformatics: Because only junctional sequences without quality scores were contained in the immunoSEQ output, filtering matching that applied to full-length reads could not be performed. To assign V/J genes and CDR3, sequences were annotated using PyIR, a Python wrapper for IgBLAST v1.9, with IMGT germline references. Reads with weak V/J assignments (E-value above 1e-6), missing CDR3, stop codons, out-of-frame junctions, or ambiguous translated residues were removed. A V3J clonotype was defined by an identical inferred V gene, J gene, and CDR3 amino acid sequence. To compute the percentage overlap between repertoires, the number of shared unique clonotypes was divided by the size of the smaller repertoire. Repertoire richness was assessed with RTK rarefaction, the Chao1 estimator, and Recon v2.1 estimates of unobserved clonotypes. TCRdb took this table from immuneACCESS and kept in-frame rearrangements with V and J called. Such tables lack part of the clones; where checked against another copy, unresolved V genes explain under half of the gap, and the rest is unexplained. V and J calls and clone size are copied from that table; D and trimming were computed from the DNA. The sample records about 490,000 clones, 76% of which are singletons. Roughly 13% of the sample comes from the top ten.

Healthy HIV-negative adults with no recently reported acute infections or vaccinations were included as donors. All donors were Caucasian adults living in Nashville, Tennessee, USA. In the unsorted samples, some 100 million PBMCs were counted, and genomic DNA was extracted using the QIAamp DNA Blood Mini kit. Blood was collected by leukapheresis, and PBMCs were isolated by Ficoll-Histopaque density gradient centrifugation and then cryopreserved in liquid nitrogen vapor phase. The germline V gene sets CDR1 to SGHRS and CDR2 to YFSETQ. The CDR3, cysteine through phenylalanine, is 17 amino acids long. The kept DNA is CDR3 alone, 51 bases in frame from the first base. V has 3 bases trimmed and J has 4 bases trimmed; junction bases matching no gene number 14. Broader findings and caveats from the paper: The small number of donors limited the genetic and exposure-history diversity represented. Sampling was restricted to blood, and TCR repertoires in tissues likely differ from the TCR repertoires found in blood. Pairwise subsampling led to the expectation that sequencing depth would affect the degree of clonotype sharing among donors.

The count of this clone is one. The specificity of this receptor is unknown. Base qualities are not at hand, and no much larger clone is one base apart. Material for sequencing was PBMCs. The chain is made from TRBV5-1 and TRBJ2-7, with TRBD1 identical over 9 junction bases. This clonotype originated in a woman between 40 and 50 years old in good health. Some clones in this sample may be carry-over from other donors' samples. The bases read TGCGCCAGCAGCTCCAGGCCGCCAGGGACAGGGTTGTACGAGCAGTACTTC. It translates as CASSSRPPGTGLYEQYF. Here the CDR3 is joined to the reference TRBV5-1 and TRBJ2-7 genes, and the full variable domain is: KAGVTQTPRYLIKTRGQQVTLSCSPISGHRSVSWYQQTPGQGLQFLFEYFSETQRNKGNFPGRFSGRQFSNSRSEMNVSTLELGDSALYLCASSSRPPGTGLYEQYFGPGTRLTVT.